This TCR beta chain was recovered during a study of beta chain features in type 1 diabetes. Points from the study as a whole: For Type 1 diabetes patients, all four CD4+ subsets carried TCRB CDR3s that were moderately but significantly shorter.

Germline V gene sequence: CDR1 KGHSH, CDR2 LQKENI. V was cut by 3 bases and J by 7 bases, with 6 bases left in between. The CDR3 extends over 12 amino acids. Isolated RNA was reverse transcribed in full, so expressed TCRB transcripts were sequenced. Clones were sequenced by immunoSEQ multiplex PCR, and TCRdb holds only the in-frame ones, with some missing. The repertoire holds 250,000 to 300,000 clones, with 24% as singletons. This clone was picked up a small number of times. What it recognizes is unknown. The J gene is TRBJ2-2, the V gene TRBV18; no clear D. Sequences were obtained from naive CD4+ T cells from blood. The receptor was isolated from a woman in her twenties or thirties with type 1 diabetes. CDR3 in DNA: TGTGCCAGCTCACCGTCCAACGGGGAGCTGTTTTTT. Residues: CASSPSNGELFF. The full variable domain, in which reference TRBV18 and TRBJ2-2 provide the parts outside the CDR3, is NAGVMQNPRHLVRRRGQEARLRCSPMKGHSHVYWYRQLPEEGLKFMVYLQKENIIDESGMPKERFSAEFPKEGPSILRIQQVVRGDSAAYFCASSPSNGELFFGEGSRLTVL.